This entry features one TCR beta chain sequence. The sample belongs to a study of cytomegalovirus exposure and HLA in healthy donors. The CDR3 spans 13 residues. V dropped 0 bases and J dropped 3 bases, with 5 bases sitting between them. Germline V gene data show CDR1 as MDHEN and CDR2 as SYDVKM. Use of 60 Vbeta and 13 Jbeta primers characterized the PCR. TCRdb keeps only in-frame clones here, not all; method: immunoSEQ multiplex PCR. Counted here are 55,000 to 80,000 clones, 82% occurring once; the ten biggest clones make up 1.9%. Sequenced input: PBMCs. This sequence joins TRBV28 and TRBJ1-1; unclear D gene. This TCR derives from a man younger than 30 in good health and CMV-seronegative. This chain's CDR3 is CASSLWRHTEAFF. In nucleotides, the CDR3 is TGTGCCAGCAGTTTATGGCGGCACACTGAAGCTTTCTTT.